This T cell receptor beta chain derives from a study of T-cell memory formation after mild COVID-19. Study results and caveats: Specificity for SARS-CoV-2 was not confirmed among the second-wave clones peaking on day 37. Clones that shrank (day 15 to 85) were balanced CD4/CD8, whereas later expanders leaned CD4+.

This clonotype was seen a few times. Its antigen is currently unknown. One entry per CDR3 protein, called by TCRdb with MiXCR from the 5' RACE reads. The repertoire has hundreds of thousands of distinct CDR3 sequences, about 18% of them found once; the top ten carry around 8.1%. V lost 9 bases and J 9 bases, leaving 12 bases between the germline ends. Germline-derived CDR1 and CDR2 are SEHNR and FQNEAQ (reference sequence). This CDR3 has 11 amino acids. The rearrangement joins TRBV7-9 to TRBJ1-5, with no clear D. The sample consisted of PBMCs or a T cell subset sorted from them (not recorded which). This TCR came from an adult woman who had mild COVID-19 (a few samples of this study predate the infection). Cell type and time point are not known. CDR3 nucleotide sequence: TGTGCCAGTGACTCGGGTGGGCCCCAGCATTTT. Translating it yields CASDSGGPQHF.